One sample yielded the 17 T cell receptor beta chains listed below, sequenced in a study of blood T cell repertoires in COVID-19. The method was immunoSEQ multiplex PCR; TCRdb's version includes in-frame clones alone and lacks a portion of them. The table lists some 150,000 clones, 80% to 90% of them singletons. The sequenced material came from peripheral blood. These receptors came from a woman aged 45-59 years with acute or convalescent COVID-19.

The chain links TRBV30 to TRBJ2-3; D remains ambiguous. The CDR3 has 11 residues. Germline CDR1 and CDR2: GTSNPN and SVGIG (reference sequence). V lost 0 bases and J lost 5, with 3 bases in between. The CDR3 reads CAWSVQDTQYF. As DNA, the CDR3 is TGTGCCTGGAGTGTACAAGATACGCAGTATTTT. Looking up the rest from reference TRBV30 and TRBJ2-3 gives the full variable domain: SQTIHQWPATLVQPVGSPLSLECTVEGTSNPNLYWYRQAAGRGLQLLFYSVGIGQISSEVPQNLSASRPQDRQFILSSKKLLLSDSGFYLCAWSVQDTQYFGPGTRLTVL.

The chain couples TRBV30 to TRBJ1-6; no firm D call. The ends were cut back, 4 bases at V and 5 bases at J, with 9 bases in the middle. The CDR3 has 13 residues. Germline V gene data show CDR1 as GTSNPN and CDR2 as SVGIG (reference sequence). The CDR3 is CAWTGSDNSPLHF. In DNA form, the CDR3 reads TGTGCCTGGACGGGTTCGGATAATTCACCCCTCCACTTT. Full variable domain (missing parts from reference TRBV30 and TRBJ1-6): SQTIHQWPATLVQPVGSPLSLECTVEGTSNPNLYWYRQAAGRGLQLLFYSVGIGQISSEVPQNLSASRPQDRQFILSSKKLLLSDSGFYLCAWTGSDNSPLHFGNGTRLTVT.

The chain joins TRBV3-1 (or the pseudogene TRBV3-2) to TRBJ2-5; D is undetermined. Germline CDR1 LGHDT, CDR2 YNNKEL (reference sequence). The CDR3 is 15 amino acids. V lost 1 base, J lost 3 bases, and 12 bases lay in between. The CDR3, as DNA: TGTGCCAGCAGCCAAGGGTACGGAGATAAAGAGACCCAGTACTTC. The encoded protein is CASSQGYGDKETQYF.

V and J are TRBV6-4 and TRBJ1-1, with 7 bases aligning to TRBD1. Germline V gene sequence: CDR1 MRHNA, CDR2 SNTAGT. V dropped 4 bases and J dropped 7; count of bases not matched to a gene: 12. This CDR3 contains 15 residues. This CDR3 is CASSVTSTGEDEAFF. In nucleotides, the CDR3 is TGTGCCAGCAGTGTAACTTCTACAGGGGAAGATGAAGCTTTCTTT.

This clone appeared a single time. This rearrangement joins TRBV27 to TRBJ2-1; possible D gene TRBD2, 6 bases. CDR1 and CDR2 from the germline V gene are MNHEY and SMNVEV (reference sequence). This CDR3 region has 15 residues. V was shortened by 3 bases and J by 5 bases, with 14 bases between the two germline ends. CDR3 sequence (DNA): TGTGCCAGCAGTTTCCAGGGTGGGGGGAACAATGAGCAGTTCTTC. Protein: CASSFQGGGNNEQFF.

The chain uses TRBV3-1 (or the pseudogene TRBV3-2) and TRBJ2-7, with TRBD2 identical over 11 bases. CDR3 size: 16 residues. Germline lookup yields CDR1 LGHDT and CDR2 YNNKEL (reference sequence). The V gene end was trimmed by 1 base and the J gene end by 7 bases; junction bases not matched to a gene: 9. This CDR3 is CASSQGYSGGAGEQYF. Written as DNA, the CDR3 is TGTGCCAGCAGCCAAGGTTATAGCGGGGGGGCTGGAGAGCAGTACTTC.

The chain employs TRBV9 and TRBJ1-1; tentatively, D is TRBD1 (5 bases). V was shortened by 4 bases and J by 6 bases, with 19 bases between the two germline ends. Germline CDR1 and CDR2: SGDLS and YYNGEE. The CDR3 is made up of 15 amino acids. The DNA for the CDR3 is TGTGCCAGCAGCCAGGGAAGGGGTAGGTGGTCTGAAGCTTTCTTT. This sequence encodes CASSQGRGRWSEAFF.

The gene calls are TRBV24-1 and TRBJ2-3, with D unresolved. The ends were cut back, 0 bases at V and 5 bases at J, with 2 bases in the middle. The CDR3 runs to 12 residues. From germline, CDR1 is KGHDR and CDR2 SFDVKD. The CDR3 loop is CATSDLRDTQYF. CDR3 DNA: TGTGCCACCAGTGATTTGCGAGATACGCAGTATTTT.

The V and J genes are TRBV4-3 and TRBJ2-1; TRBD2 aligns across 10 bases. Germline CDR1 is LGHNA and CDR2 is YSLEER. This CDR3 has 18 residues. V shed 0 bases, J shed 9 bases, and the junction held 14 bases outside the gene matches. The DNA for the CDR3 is TGCGCCAGCAGCCAAGATCGCGGCCCCAGCGGGAGGGCCATTGAGCAGTTCTTC. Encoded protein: CASSQDRGPSGRAIEQFF.

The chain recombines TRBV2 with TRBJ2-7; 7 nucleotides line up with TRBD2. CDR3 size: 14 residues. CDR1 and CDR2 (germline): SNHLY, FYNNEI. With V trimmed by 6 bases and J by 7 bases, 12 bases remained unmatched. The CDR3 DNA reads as TGTGCCAGCAGCGCGAGGGAGGGGTCGGGGGAGCAGTACTTC. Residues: CASSAREGSGEQYF.

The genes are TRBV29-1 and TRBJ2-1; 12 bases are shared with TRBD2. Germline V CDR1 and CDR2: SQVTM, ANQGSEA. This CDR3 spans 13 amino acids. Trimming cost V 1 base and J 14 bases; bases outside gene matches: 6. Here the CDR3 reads CSVEATSGSLEFF. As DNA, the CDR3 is TGCAGCGTTGAAGCGACTAGCGGGAGTTTGGAGTTCTTC.

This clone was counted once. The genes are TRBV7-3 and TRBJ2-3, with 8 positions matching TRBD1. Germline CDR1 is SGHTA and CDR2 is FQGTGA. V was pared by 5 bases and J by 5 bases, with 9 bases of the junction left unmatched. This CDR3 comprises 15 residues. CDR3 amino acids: CASSPHLTGEDTQYF. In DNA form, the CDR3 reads TGTGCCAGCAGCCCTCACTTGACAGGGGAAGATACGCAGTATTTT.

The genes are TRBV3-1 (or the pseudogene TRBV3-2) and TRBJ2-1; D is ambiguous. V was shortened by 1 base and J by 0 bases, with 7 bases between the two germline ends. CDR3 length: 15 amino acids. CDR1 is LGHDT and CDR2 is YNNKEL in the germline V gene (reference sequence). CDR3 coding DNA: TGTGCCAGCAGCCAAGTCCGGTTCTCCTACAATGAGCAGTTCTTC. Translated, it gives CASSQVRFSYNEQFF.

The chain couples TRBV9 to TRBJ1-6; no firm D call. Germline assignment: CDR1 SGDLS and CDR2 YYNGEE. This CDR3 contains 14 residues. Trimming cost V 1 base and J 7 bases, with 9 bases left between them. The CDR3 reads CASSVFTENSPLHF. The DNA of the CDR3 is TGTGCCAGCAGCGTATTTACAGAAAATTCACCCCTCCACTTT.

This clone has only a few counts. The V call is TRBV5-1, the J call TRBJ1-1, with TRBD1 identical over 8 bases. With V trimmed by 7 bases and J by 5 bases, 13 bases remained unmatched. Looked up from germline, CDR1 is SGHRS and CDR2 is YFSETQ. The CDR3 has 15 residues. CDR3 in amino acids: CASGTLTGAPTEAFF. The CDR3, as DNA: TGCGCCAGCGGGACACTGACAGGGGCCCCAACTGAAGCTTTCTTT. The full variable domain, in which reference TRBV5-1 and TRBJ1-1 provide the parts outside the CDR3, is KAGVTQTPRYLIKTRGQQVTLSCSPISGHRSVSWYQQTPGQGLQFLFEYFSETQRNKGNFPGRFSGRQFSNSRSEMNVSTLELGDSALYLCASGTLTGAPTEAFFGQGTRLTVV.

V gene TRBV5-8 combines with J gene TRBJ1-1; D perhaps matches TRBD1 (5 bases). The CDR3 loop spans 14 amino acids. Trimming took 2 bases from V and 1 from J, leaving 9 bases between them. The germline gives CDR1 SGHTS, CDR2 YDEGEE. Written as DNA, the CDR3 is TGTGCCAGCAGCTTAAAAGGGGAGAACACTGAAGCTTTCTTT. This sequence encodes CASSLKGENTEAFF.

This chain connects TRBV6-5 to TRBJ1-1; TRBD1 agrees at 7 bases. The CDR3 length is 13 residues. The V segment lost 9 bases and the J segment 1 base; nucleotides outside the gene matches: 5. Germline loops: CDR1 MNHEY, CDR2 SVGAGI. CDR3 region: CASRGQKNTEAFF. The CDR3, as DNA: TGTGCCAGTCGGGGACAGAAGAACACTGAAGCTTTCTTT.